This T cell receptor (beta chain) originates from a study of blood T cell repertoires in COVID-19 (dated by TCRdb to 2018 to 2021). Context from the whole study: Samples covering the acute and convalescent phases of COVID-19 were provided by collaborators in the United States, Italy and Spain. Where HLA class I and class II types were available, the types were taken from metadata supplied by the sample provider, not from assay-based typing. The material from the prospective study consisted of cDNA or gDNA derived from T cells, B-cell-depleted T cells, or PBMCs. The dataset comprised deeply sampled blood TCRbeta repertoires from subjects exposed to, actively infected with, or recovered from COVID-19. Samples were obtained from the ongoing ImmuneRACE study (first 160 participants) and from approximately 1,200 subjects provided by 6 global collaborators. The repertoires were released in a freely available public database intended as a resource for research on the immune response to SARS-CoV-2. A de-identified subject ID, COVID-19 status, age in years and sex were almost always included in the sample metadata.

From the cysteine up to the phenylalanine, the CDR3 has a length of 14 residues. CDR3 DNA only is kept here, 42 bases in frame from base 1. Trimming takes 4 bases from V and 7 bases from J, and the germline ends sit 15 bases apart. The germline V gene (reference sequence) provides CDR1 SGHNT and CDR2 YYREEE. On this clone: Its antigen is unknown. Per-base quality was not reported, and no clone a single base away is much larger than it.

The immunoSEQ Assay, a bias-controlled multiplex PCR, was used to amplify TCRbeta CDR3 regions from genomic DNA. As for the original processing: The number of nucleated cells in each sample was estimated from the amplification of reference gene primers within the assay. To quantify the absolute abundance of each unique TCRbeta CDR3 rearrangement, sequence reads were collapsed and filtered. Productive Simpson clonality was computed per sample as the square root of Simpson's diversity index over productive rearrangements. The immuneACCESS repertoire file appears here via TCRdb, limited to in-frame rearrangements. These files lack a portion of the clones; in checked studies, under half of the deficit traces to unresolved V genes, and the cause of the others is not known. V and J calls and clone size are copied from that table; D and trimming were computed from the DNA. The table for this sample lists 290,000 or so clones; roughly 86% of them were counted only once. 1.3% of the sample comes from the top ten.

Overall study results and their limits: The quantity of clinical and demographic metadata differed by source and by participant and was supplied without curation.

Each collaborating institution followed its own protocols to collect whole blood in K2EDTA tubes. Collaborator samples were shipped for TCRbeta analysis as frozen whole blood, isolated PBMCs, or DNA extracted from either sample type. This TCR derives from an older man with acute or convalescent COVID-19. Sequenced: peripheral blood. The chain employs TRBV5-4 and TRBJ1-3; TRBD1 is a weak D gene call, 6 bases matching. The DNA reads TGTGCCAGCAGCCTACAGGGAGTCGGGAACACCATATATTTT. Translation gives CASSLQGVGNTIYF.